These T cell receptor beta chains were read from a single sample in a study of T cells in Graves' hyperthyroidism and ophthalmopathy. TCRdb re-called the multiplex PCR reads with MiXCR, one entry per CDR3 protein. The data contain around 760,000 distinct CDR3 sequences, approximately 40% of them singletons. What was sequenced was blood. The receptors stem from a woman in her forties with Graves' hyperthyroidism. Both conserved end residues are part of each CDR3. D genes are given only for firm matches. For some rows the clone size is stated as once, few or many, or as a class when expanded; others skip it.

j_call: TRBJ2-1
v_call: TRBV7-8
cdr3_length: 15
clone_size: few
d_call: -
cdr3_aa: CASSLSGPNYNEQFF
cdr3_nt: TGTGCCAGCAGCTTAAGCGGACCTAATTACAATGAGCAGTTCTTC

j_call: TRBJ1-4
v_call: TRBV29-1
cdr3_length: 12
clone_size: -
d_call: TRBD1
cdr3_aa: CSVGTGSEKLFF
cdr3_nt: TGCAGCGTGGGGACAGGGAGTGAAAAACTGTTTTTT

j_call: TRBJ1-1
v_call: TRBV20-1
cdr3_length: 13
clone_size: few
d_call: -
cdr3_aa: CSGKTGLNTEAFF
cdr3_nt: TGCAGTGGTAAAACAGGGCTGAACACTGAAGCTTTCTTT

j_call: TRBJ2-5
v_call: TRBV25-1
cdr3_length: 14
clone_size: few
d_call: -
cdr3_aa: CASSEYKPEETQYF
cdr3_nt: TGTGCCAGCAGTGAATATAAGCCGGAAGAGACCCAGTACTTC

j_call: TRBJ2-7
v_call: TRBV19
cdr3_length: 15
clone_size: many
d_call: -
cdr3_aa: CASSVRGIYSYEQYF
cdr3_nt: TGTGCCAGTAGTGTCCGGGGTATCTATTCCTACGAGCAGTACTTC

j_call: TRBJ1-5
v_call: TRBV5-1
cdr3_length: 15
clone_size: -
d_call: -
cdr3_aa: CASSLSLIKNQPQHF
cdr3_nt: TGTGCCAGCAGCTTATCACTAATCAAAAATCAGCCCCAGCATTTT

j_call: TRBJ1-6
v_call: TRBV19
cdr3_length: 14
clone_size: many
d_call: -
cdr3_aa: CASSIRTVNSPLHF
cdr3_nt: TGTGCCAGTAGTATTCGGACAGTTAATTCACCCCTCCACTTT

j_call: TRBJ2-2
v_call: TRBV7-2
cdr3_length: 16
clone_size: -
d_call: TRBD1
cdr3_aa: CASSTSGTGATGELFF
cdr3_nt: TGTGCCAGCAGTACGTCCGGGACAGGGGCAACCGGGGAGCTGTTTTTT

j_call: TRBJ1-2
v_call: TRBV5-1
cdr3_length: 16
clone_size: few
d_call: -
cdr3_aa: CASSSLSAERPDGYTF
cdr3_nt: TGCGCCAGCAGCTCCCTTTCGGCGGAGAGACCAGATGGCTACACCTTC

j_call: TRBJ2-7
v_call: TRBV10-3
cdr3_length: 15
clone_size: few
d_call: -
cdr3_aa: CASSYSQTSSYEQYF
cdr3_nt: TGTGCCAGCAGTTACTCCCAGACGAGCTCCTACGAGCAGTACTTC

j_call: TRBJ1-5
v_call: TRBV6-6
cdr3_length: 14
clone_size: many
d_call: -
cdr3_aa: CASSRDGPNQPQHF
cdr3_nt: TGTGCCAGCAGTAGGGACGGTCCTAATCAGCCCCAGCATTTT

j_call: TRBJ2-3
v_call: TRBV5-1
cdr3_length: 15
clone_size: -
d_call: TRBD2
cdr3_aa: CASSLSGVSTDTQYF
cdr3_nt: TGCGCCAGCAGTCTTAGCGGGGTGAGCACAGATACGCAGTATTTT

j_call: TRBJ1-2
v_call: TRBV7-2
cdr3_length: 20
clone_size: -
d_call: -
cdr3_aa: CASSLEVKVPRGAHNYGYTF
cdr3_nt: TGTGCCAGCAGCTTAGAGGTTAAAGTGCCCCGGGGGGCCCATAACTATGGCTACACCTTC

j_call: TRBJ1-2
v_call: TRBV6-1
cdr3_length: 12
clone_size: -
d_call: -
cdr3_aa: CASSYSTYGYTF
cdr3_nt: TGTGCCAGCAGTTACTCGACGTATGGCTACACCTTC

j_call: TRBJ1-1
v_call: TRBV7-6
cdr3_length: 14
clone_size: -
d_call: -
cdr3_aa: CASSRIDTDTEAFF
cdr3_nt: TGTGCCAGCAGCCGCATAGACACCGACACTGAAGCTTTCTTT

j_call: TRBJ2-5
v_call: TRBV29-1
cdr3_length: 14
clone_size: many
d_call: TRBD1
cdr3_aa: CSVRGAGTEETQYF
cdr3_nt: TGCAGCGTAAGAGGGGCCGGGACAGAAGAGACCCAGTACTTC